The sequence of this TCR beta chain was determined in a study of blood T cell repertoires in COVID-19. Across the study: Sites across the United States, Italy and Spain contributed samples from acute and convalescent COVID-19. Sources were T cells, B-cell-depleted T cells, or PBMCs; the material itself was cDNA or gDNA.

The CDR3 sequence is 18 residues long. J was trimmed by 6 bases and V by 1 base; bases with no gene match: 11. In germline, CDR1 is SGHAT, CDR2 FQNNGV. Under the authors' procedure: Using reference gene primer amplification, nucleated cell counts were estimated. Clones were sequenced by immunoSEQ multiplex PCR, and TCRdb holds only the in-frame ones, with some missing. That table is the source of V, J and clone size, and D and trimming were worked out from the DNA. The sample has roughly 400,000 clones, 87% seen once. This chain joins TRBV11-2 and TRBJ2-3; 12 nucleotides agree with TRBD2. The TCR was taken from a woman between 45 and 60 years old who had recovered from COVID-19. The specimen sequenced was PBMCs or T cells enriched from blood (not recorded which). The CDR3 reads CASSLGGLAGGLWDTQYF. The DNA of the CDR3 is TGTGCCAGCAGCTTAGGTGGTCTAGCGGGGGGGCTATGGGATACGCAGTATTTT.